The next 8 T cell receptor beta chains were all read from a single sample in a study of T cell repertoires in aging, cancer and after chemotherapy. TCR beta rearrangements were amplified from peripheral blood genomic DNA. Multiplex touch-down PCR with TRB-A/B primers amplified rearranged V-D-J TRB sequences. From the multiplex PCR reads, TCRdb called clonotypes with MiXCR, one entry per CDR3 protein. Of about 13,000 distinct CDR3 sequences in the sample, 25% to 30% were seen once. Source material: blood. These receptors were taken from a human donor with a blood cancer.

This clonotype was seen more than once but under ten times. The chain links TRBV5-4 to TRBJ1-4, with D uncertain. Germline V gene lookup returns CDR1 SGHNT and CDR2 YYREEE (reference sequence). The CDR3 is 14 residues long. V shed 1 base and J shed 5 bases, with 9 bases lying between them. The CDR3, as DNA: TGTGCCAGCAGCTTGCTACAGCAGAATGAAAAACTGTTTTTT. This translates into CASSLLQQNEKLFF.

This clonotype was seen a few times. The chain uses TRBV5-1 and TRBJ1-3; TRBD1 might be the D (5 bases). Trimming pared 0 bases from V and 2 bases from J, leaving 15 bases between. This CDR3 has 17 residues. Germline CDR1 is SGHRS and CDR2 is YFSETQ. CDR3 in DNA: TGCGCCAGCAGCTTGGAGGCCAGGGAGGTAGCTGGAAACACCATATATTTT. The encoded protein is CASSLEAREVAGNTIYF.

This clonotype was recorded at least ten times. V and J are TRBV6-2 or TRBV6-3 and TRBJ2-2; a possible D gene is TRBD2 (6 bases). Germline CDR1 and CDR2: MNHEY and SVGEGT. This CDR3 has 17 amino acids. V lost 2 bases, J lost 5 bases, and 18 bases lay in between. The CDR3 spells CASSYLGVAVPTGELFF. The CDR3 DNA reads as TGTGCCAGCAGTTACCTCGGGGTAGCGGTACCGACCGGGGAGCTGTTTTTT.

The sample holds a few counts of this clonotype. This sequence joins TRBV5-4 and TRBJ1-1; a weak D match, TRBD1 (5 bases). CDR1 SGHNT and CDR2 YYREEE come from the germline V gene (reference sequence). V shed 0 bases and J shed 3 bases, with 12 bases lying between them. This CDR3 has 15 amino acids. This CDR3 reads CASSLDRFSDTEAFF. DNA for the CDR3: TGTGCCAGCAGCTTGGACAGGTTTTCCGACACTGAAGCTTTCTTT.

CDR3 in amino acids: CASSDRADTQYF. In DNA form, the CDR3 reads TGCGCCAGCAGTGACAGGGCAGATACGCAGTATTTT. This rearrangement joins TRBV10-1 to TRBJ2-3; D perhaps matches TRBD1 (5 bases). This CDR3 spans 12 amino acids. V was trimmed by 3 bases and J by 4 bases, leaving 5 bases between them. Germline-derived CDR1 and CDR2 are WNHNN and SYGVQD (reference sequence).

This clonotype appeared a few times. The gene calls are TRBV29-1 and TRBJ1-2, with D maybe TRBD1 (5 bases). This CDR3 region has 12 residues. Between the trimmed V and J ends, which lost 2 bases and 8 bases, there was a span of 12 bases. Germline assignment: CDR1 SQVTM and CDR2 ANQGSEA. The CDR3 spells CSVEQGYEGYTF. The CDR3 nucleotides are TGCAGCGTTGAACAGGGTTATGAGGGCTACACCTTC.

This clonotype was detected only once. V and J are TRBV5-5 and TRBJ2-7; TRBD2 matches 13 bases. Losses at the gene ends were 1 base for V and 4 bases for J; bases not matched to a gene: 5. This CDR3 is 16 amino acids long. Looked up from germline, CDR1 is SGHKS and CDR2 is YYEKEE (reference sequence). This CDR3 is CASSLSLLAGGYEQYF. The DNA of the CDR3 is TGTGCCAGCAGCTTGTCGTTACTAGCGGGGGGGTACGAGCAGTACTTC. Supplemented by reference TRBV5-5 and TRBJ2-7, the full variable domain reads DAGVTQSPTHLIKTRGQQVTLRCSPISGHKSVSWYQQVLGQGPQFIFQYYEKEERGRGNFPDRFSARQFPNYSSELNVNALLLGDSALYLCASSLSLLAGGYEQYFGPGTRLTVT.

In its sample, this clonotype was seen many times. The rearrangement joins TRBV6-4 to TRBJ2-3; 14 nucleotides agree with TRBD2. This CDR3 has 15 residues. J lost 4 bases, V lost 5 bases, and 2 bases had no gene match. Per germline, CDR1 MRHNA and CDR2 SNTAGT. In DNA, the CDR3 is TGTGCCAGCAGTTCGACTAGCGGGGGGGCAGATACGCAGTATTTT. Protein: CASSSTSGGADTQYF.